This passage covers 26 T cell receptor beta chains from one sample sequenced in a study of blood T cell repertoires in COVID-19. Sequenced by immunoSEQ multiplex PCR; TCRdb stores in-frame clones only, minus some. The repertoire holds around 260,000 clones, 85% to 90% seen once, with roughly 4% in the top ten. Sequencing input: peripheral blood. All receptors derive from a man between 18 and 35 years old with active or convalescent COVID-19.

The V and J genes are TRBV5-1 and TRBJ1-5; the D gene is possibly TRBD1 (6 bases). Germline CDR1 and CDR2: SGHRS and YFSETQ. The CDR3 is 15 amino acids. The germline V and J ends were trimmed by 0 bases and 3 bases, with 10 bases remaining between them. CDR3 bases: TGCGCCAGCAGCTTGGGAGCAGGGGACAATCAGCCCCAGCATTTT. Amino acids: CASSLGAGDNQPQHF.

The CDR3 DNA sequence: TGTGCCAGCAGCTTAGCGGTGCGGGAGGGTCTGAACGAGCAGTACTTC. Protein sequence: CASSLAVREGLNEQYF. This sequence joins TRBV7-2 and TRBJ2-7, with 9 positions matching TRBD2. This CDR3 region has 16 residues. Per the germline V gene, CDR1 is SGHTA and CDR2 is FQGNSA. V shed 0 bases, J shed 5 bases, and the junction held 8 bases outside the gene matches.

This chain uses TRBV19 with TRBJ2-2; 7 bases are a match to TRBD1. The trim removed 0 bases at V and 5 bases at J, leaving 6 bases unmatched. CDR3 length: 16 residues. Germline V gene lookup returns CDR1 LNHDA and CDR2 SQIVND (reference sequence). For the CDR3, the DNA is TGTGCCAGTAGTATAGATCTAGGACAGGCGACCGGGGAGCTGTTTTTT. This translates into CASSIDLGQATGELFF. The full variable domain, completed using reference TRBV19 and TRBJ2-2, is DGGITQSPKYLFRKEGQNVTLSCEQNLNHDAMYWYRQDPGQGLRLIYYSQIVNDFQKGDIAEGYSVSREKKESFPLTVTSAQKNPTAFYLCASSIDLGQATGELFFGEGSRLTVL.

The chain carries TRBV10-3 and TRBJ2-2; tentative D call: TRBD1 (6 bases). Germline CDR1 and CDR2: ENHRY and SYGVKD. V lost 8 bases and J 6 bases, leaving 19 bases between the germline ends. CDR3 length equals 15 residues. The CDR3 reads CAIQHRDKKAGELFF. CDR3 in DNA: TGTGCCATCCAACACCGGGACAAAAAGGCCGGGGAGCTGTTTTTT.

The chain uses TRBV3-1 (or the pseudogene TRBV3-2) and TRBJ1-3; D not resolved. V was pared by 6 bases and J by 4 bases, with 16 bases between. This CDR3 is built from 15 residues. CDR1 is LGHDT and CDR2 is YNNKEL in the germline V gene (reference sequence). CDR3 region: CASSIGTGTGNTIYF. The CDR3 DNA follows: TGTGCCAGCAGTATTGGTACCGGTACCGGAAACACCATATATTTT.

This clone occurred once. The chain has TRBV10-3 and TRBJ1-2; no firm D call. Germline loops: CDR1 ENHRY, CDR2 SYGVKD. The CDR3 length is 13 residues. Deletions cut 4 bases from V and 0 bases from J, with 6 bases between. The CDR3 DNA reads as TGTGCCATCAGTGCACAGACTAACTATGGCTACACCTTC. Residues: CAISAQTNYGYTF.

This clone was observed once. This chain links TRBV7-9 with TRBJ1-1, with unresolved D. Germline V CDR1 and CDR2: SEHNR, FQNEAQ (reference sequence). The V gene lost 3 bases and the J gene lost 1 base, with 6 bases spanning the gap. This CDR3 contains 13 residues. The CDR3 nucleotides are TGTGCCAGCAGCTTTACAAGGAACACTGAAGCTTTCTTT. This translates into CASSFTRNTEAFF.

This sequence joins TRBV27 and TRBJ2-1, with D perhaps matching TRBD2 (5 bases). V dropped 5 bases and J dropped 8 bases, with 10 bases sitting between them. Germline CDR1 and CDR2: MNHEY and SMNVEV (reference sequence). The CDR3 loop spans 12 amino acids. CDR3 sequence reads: CASSPGLDEQFF. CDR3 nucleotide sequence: TGTGCCAGCAGTCCTGGACTTGATGAGCAGTTCTTC.

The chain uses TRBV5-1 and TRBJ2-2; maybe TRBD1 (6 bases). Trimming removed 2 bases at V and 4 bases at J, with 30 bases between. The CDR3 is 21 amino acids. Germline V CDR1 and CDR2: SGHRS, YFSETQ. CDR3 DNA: TGCGCCAGCAGCTTCGCCCCATCCGACCCAACTCGGACAGCACTCACCGGGGAGCTGTTTTTT. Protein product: CASSFAPSDPTRTALTGELFF.

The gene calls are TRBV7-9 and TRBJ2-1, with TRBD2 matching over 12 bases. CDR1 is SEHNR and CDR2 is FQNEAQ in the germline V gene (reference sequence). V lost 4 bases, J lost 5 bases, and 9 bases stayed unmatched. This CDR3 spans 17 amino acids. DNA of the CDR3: TGTGCCAGCAGCTCCCACCGACTAGCGGGGGCGGACAATGAGCAGTTCTTC. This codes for CASSSHRLAGADNEQFF.

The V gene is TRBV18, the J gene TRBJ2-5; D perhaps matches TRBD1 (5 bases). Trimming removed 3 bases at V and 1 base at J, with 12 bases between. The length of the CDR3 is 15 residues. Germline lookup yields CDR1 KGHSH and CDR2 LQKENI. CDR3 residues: CASSPRTDSQETQYF. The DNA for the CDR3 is TGTGCCAGCTCACCTCGTACCGACAGCCAAGAGACCCAGTACTTC.

The CDR3 region is CASRGSVTGELFF. The CDR3 nucleotides are TGTGCCAGCAGGGGCTCGGTCACCGGGGAGCTGTTTTTT. This chain connects TRBV12-3 or TRBV12-4 to TRBJ2-2; no clear D. Trimming left V 6 bases short and J 4 bases short, with 9 bases between. CDR3 size: 13 residues.

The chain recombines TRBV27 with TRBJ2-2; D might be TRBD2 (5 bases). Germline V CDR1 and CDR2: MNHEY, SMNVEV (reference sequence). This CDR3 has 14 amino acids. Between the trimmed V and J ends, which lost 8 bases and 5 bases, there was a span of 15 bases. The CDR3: CASGSYGVTGELFF. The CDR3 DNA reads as TGTGCCAGCGGATCGTACGGGGTGACCGGGGAGCTGTTTTTT.

CDR3 nucleotides: TGTGCCACCAGTGCGGGGGGGGAGACCCAGTACTTC. Translating gives CATSAGGETQYF. The chain uses TRBV24-1 and TRBJ2-5; 8 bases match TRBD2. The CDR3 runs to 12 residues. Per germline, CDR1 KGHDR and CDR2 SFDVKD. The V gene end was trimmed by 5 bases and the J gene end by 5 bases; junction bases not matched to a gene: 0.

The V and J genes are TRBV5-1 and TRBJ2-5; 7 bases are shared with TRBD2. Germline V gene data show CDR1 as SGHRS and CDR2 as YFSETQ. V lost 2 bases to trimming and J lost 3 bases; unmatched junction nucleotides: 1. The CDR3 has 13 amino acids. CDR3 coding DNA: TGCGCCAGCAGCTTCGGGACTAAAGAGACCCAGTACTTC. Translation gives CASSFGTKETQYF.

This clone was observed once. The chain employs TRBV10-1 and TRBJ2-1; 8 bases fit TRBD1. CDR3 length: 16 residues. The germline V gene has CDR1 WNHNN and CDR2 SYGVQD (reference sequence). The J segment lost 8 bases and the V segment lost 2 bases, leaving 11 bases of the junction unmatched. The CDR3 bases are TGCGCCAGCAGTGAGCAGGGATCCAGGGGGCCCGATGAGCAGTTCTTC. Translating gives CASSEQGSRGPDEQFF.

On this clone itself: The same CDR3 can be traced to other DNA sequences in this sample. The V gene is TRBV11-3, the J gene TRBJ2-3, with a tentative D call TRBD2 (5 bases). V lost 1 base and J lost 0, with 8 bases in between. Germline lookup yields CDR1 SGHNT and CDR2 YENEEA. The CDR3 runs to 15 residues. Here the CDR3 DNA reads TGTGCCAGCAGCTTAGGAGCGGCGAGCACAGATACGCAGTATTTT. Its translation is CASSLGAASTDTQYF.

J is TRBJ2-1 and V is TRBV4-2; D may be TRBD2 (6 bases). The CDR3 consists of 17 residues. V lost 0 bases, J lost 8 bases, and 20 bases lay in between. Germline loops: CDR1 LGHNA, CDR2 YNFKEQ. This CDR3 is CASSQDQLGRGSDEQFF. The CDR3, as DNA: TGTGCCAGCAGCCAAGATCAGCTCGGGAGAGGAAGCGATGAGCAGTTCTTC.

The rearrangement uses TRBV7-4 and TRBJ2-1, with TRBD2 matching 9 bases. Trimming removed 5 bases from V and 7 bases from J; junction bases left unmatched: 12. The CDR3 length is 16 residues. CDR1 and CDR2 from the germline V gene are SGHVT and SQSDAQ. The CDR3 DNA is TGTGCCAGCAGCCCTAAGGTTAGCGGGGGATCGAATGAGCAGTTCTTC. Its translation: CASSPKVSGGSNEQFF. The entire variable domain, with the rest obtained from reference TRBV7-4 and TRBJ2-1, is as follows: GAGVSQSPRYKVAKRGRDVALRCDSISGHVTLYWYRQTLGQGSEVLTYSQSDAQRDKSGRPSGRFSAERPERSVSTLKIQRTEQGDSAVYLCASSPKVSGGSNEQFFGPGTRLTVL.

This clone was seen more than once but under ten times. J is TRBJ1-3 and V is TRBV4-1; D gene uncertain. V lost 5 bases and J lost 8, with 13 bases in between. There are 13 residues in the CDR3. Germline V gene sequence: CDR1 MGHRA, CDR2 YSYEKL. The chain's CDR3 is CASSENSEDTIYF. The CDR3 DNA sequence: TGCGCCAGCAGCGAAAACTCGGAGGACACCATATATTTT.

CDR3 protein: CSVEDGGSPHEQYF. The CDR3 DNA follows: TGCAGCGTTGAAGACGGCGGCAGCCCCCACGAGCAGTACTTC. The chain joins TRBV29-1 to TRBJ2-7; no reliable D call. This CDR3 contains 14 residues. Trimming shortened V by 0 bases and J by 5 bases, and 14 bases separated the two germline ends. Germline V gene lookup returns CDR1 SQVTM and CDR2 ANQGSEA.

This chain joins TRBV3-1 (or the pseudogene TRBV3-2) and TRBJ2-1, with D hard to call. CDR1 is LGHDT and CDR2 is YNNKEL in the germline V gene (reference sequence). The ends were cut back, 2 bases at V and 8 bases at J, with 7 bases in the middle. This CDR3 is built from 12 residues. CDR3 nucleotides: TGTGCCAGCAGCCAATCGGTGGATGAGCAGTTCTTC. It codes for CASSQSVDEQFF.

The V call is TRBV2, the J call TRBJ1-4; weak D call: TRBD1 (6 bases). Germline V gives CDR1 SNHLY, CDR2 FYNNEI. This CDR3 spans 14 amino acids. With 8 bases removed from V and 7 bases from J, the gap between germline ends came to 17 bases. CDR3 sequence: CASGIWGRGEKLFF. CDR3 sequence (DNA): TGTGCCAGCGGTATTTGGGGGCGCGGTGAAAAACTGTTTTTT.

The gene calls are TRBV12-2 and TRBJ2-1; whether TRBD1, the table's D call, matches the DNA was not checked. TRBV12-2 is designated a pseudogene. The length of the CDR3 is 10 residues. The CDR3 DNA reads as TGTGCAAGTCGTCAAAATGAGCAGTTCTTC. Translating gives CASRQNEQFF.

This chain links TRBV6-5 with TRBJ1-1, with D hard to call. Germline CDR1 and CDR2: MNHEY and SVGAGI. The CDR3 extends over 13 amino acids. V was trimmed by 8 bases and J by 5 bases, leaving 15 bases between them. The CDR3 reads CASHWSELTEAFF. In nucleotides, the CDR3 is TGTGCCAGCCATTGGTCCGAACTAACTGAAGCTTTCTTT.

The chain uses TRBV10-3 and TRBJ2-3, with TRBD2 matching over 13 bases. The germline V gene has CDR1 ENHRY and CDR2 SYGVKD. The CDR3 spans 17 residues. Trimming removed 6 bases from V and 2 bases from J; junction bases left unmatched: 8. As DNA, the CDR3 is TGTGCCATCAGCGAGGGGACTAGCGGGGTCTTCACAGATACGCAGTATTTT. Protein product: CAISEGTSGVFTDTQYF.